This entry features one T cell receptor (beta chain) sequence. This clonotype was seen only once. Its antigen is still unknown. One junction end does not reproduce the germline sequence, and a read error may be involved. Library generation was performed with RT-PCR. TCRdb lists the instrument as Illumina HiSeq 2500. TCRdb handled the public reads itself, with Q25 trimming in fastp and clone calling in MiXCR, and kept productive beta chains. For every CDR3 protein sequence, its rows merge into one entry that carries the most common genes and DNA. Recorded for this sample are roughly 500,000 distinct CDR3 sequences; approximately 24% of them occurred a single time. The biggest ten clones account for under 2.5% of the sample. This entry belongs to a study of response to subunit inactivated influenza vaccine (dated by TCRdb to 2017 to 2018). For context, the study as a whole: Deep quantitative profiling of the T cell receptor repertoire was used in the study to follow responses to a trivalent subunit inactivated influenza vaccine. The full study reports these points: The authors suggested that each seasonal influenza vaccination may recruit only a limited number of new T cells.

This clonotype was sampled from a middle-aged man who received an inactivated influenza vaccine. Donor details come from another sample of the same person, matched by shared clones. The sample consisted of CD4+ T cells sorted from PBMCs, taken about 5 days after vaccination.

The nucleotide sequence is TGCTGTGCTAGAGATAGGCCTAGCGGGGGCGCCTACAATGAGCAGTTCTTC. Translated, it reads CCARDRPSGGAYNEQFF. The chain employs TRBV20-1 and TRBJ2-1, with 10 central nucleotides matching TRBD2. CDR1 and CDR2 are drawn from the germline V gene (reference sequence): DFQATT, SNEGSKA. Taken from cysteine to phenylalanine, the CDR3 has 17 residues. Only CDR3 DNA remains: 51 bases, in frame from the first base.